Described below is a single T cell receptor (beta chain) sequence and its context. The data stem from a study of T cell responses to AZD1222 COVID-19 vaccine. This CDR3 spans 9 amino acids. Germline V gene lookup returns CDR1 MRHNA and CDR2 SNTAGT. With 9 bases removed from V and 7 bases from J, the gap between germline ends came to 4 bases. Profiling relied on immunoSEQ multiplex PCR, and the TCRdb table lists in-frame clones only, not all of them. The sample holds about 120,000 clones; just over 90% are singletons and the top ten take just over 7%. The J gene is TRBJ1-5, the V gene TRBV6-4; the D is unclear. The clonotype was recovered from an adult in good health. Sequences were derived from peripheral blood, sampled on day 0 of AZD1222 vaccination. The CDR3 nucleotides read TGTGCCAGAATCCAGCCCCAGCATTTT. The encoded protein is CARIQPQHF.